This T cell receptor (beta chain) was documented in a study of blood T cell repertoires in COVID-19. Across the whole study: COVID-19 samples from acute and convalescent phases originated in the United States, Italy and Spain. PBMCs, B-cell-depleted T cells, or T cells provided the cDNA or gDNA that made up the material.

V was cut by 5 bases and J by 10 bases, with 9 bases left in between. The CDR3 is 11 amino acids. CDR1 is MNHEY and CDR2 is SVGEGT in the germline V gene. This clone has only a few counts. Source study methods: Quantification of nucleated cells was approximated via reference gene primer amplification. TCRdb's copy holds only in-frame clones and misses some; the assay was immunoSEQ multiplex PCR. V and J calls and clone size follow that table, whereas D and trimming were derived from the DNA. The profile covers approximately 150,000 clones, with 80% to 90% appearing a single time and around 3.3% taken by the ten largest.

The TCR sequence derives from a man aged 65 to 79 with acute or convalescent COVID-19. Input material: peripheral blood. V gene TRBV6-2 or TRBV6-3 combines with J gene TRBJ2-1; D unclear. The CDR3 DNA reads as TGTGCCAGCAGTCGTCCTCCGGAGCAGTTCTTC. This translates into CASSRPPEQFF.